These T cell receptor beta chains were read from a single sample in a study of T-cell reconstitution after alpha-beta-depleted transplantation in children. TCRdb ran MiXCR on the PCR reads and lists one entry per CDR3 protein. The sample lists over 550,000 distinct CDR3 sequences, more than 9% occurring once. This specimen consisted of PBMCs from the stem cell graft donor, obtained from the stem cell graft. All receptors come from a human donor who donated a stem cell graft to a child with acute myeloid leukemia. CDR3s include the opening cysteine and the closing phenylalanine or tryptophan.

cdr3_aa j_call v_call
CASSSGQGEGETQYF TRBJ2-5 TRBV7-9
CASTQSRATNTEAFF TRBJ1-1 TRBV5-1
CASSSGGPYEQFF TRBJ2-1 TRBV28
CSAGREFMNTEAFF TRBJ1-1 TRBV20-1
CASGGTYNEQFF TRBJ2-1 TRBV7-2
CASRRLETQYF TRBJ2-5 TRBV2
CASSVGPDNTEAFF TRBJ1-1 TRBV9
CASSWGWLEAFF TRBJ1-1 TRBV12-3/TRBV12-4
CATSDLSPRTGETQYF TRBJ2-5 TRBV24-1
CATSDSGQGKNTGELFF TRBJ2-2 TRBV24-1
CSLFRGSGEETQYF TRBJ2-5 TRBV29-1
CASIGAGTGESGNTIYF TRBJ1-3 TRBV2
CASSFEGALNEQFF TRBJ2-1 TRBV27
CSASLSQGRGGYTDTQYF TRBJ2-3 TRBV20-1
CASSDRNPGTSKNIQYF TRBJ2-4 TRBV2
CASGDYSTGELFF TRBJ2-2 TRBV25-1
CASSVARLPGNEQFF TRBJ2-1 TRBV9
CATHGGLVNTEAFF TRBJ1-1 TRBV28
CASSRQRGWILETQYF TRBJ2-5 TRBV6-2/TRBV6-3
CASSLAGGQSYYEQYF TRBJ2-7 TRBV5-1
CASSQGTAYEQYF TRBJ2-7 TRBV7-3
CASSSSRRGRQETQYF TRBJ2-5 TRBV27
CATSRDSRGTGELFF TRBJ2-2 TRBV15
CSADTTSEETQYF TRBJ2-5 TRBV20-1
CASSLGQVLHNTQYF TRBJ2-3 TRBV12-3/TRBV12-4
CASSLGLGMDYGYTF TRBJ1-2 TRBV5-1
CASSLSGTGIGETQYF TRBJ2-5 TRBV6-5
CATSESPPGLAGGPPIADTQYF TRBJ2-3 TRBV24-1
CASSLLGTGSYEQYF TRBJ2-7 TRBV12-3/TRBV12-4
CASSLEAKSSYEQYF TRBJ2-7 TRBV27
CAISELSIGTDTQYF TRBJ2-3 TRBV10-3
CASSFGQVSGETQYF TRBJ2-5 TRBV28
CASSDPTRTGFEQYF TRBJ2-7 TRBV2
CATSDPSRAFGELFF TRBJ2-2 TRBV24-1
CSALRGEGTDTQYF TRBJ2-3 TRBV20-1
CSAEQGAVGNTEAFF TRBJ1-1 TRBV20-1
CASSLSSLAGSPTDTQYF TRBJ2-3 TRBV6-2/TRBV6-3
CASSPPTRQGARGTEAFF TRBJ1-1 TRBV7-9
CSVVEREFTDTQYF TRBJ2-3 TRBV29-1
CASSLRLTYEQYF TRBJ2-7 TRBV27
CASTSEGGTYNEQFF TRBJ2-1 TRBV19
CASSLAGGFSSYNEQFF TRBJ2-1 TRBV7-2